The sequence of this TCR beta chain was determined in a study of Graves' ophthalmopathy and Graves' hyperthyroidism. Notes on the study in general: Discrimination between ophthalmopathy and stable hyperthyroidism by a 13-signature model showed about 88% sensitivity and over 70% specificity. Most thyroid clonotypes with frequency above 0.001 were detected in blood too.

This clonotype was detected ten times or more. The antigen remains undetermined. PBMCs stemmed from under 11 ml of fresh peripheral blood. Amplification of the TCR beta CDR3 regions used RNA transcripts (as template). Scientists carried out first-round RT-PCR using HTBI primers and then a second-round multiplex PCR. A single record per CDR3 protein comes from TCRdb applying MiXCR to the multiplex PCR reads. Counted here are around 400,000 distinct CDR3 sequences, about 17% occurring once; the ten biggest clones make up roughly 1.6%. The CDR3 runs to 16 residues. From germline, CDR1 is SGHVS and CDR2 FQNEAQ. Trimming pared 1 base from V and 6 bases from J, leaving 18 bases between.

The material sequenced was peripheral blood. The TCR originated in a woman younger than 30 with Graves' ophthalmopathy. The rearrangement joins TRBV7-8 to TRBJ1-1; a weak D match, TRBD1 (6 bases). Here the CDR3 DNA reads TGTGCCAGCAGCTTAGATAGTCTGGGGGCCCCCCCTGAAGCTTTCTTT. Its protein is CASSLDSLGAPPEAFF.